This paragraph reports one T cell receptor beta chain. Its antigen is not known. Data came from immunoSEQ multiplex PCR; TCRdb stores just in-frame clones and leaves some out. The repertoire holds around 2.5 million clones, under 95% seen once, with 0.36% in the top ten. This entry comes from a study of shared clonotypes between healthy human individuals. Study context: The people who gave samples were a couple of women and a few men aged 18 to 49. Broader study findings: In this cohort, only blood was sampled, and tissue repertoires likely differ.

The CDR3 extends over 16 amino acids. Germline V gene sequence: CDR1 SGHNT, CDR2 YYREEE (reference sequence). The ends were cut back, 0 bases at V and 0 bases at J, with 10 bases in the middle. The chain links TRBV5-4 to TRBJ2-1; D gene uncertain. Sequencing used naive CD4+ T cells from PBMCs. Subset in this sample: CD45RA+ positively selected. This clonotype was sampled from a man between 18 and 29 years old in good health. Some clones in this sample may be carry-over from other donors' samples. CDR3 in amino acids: CASSLGSANSYNEQFF. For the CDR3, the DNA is TGTGCCAGCAGCTTGGGGAGCGCGAACTCCTACAATGAGCAGTTCTTC.